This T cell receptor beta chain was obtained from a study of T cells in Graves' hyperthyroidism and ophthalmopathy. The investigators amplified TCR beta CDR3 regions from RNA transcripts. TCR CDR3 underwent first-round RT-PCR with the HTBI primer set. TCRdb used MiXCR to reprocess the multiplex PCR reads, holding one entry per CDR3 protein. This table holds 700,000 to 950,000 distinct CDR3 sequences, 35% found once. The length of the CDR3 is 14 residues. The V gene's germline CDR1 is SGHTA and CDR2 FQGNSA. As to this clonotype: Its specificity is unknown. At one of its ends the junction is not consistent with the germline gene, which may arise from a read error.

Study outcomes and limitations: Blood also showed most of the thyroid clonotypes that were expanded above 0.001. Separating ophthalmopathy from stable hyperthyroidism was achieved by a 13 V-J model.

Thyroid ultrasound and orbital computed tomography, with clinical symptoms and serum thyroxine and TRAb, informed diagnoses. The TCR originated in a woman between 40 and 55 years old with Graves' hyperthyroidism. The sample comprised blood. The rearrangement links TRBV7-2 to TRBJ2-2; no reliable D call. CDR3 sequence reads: CASSHGPTTGELFF. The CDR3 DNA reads TGCGCCAGCAGCCACGGACCTACCACCGGGGAGCTGTTTTTT.